The TCR beta chain described here comes from a study of T cell changes during pregnancy in multiple sclerosis. Germline values: CDR1 MNHNS, CDR2 SASEGT. V was trimmed by 6 bases and J by 2 bases, leaving 11 bases between them. The CDR3 has 13 residues. Profiling relied on immunoSEQ multiplex PCR, and the TCRdb table lists in-frame clones only, not all of them. In the table there are tens of thousands of clones, 80% to 95% of which are singletons. The material sequenced was peripheral blood, taken in the second trimester of pregnancy. The sequence was collected from a female donor with multiple sclerosis, enrolled in a pregnancy study. The chain is built from TRBV6-1 and TRBJ2-7, with D possibly matching TRBD1 (6 bases). DNA of the CDR3: TGTGCCAGCAGGACAGGCGGTCCCTACGAGCAGTACTTC. This sequence encodes CASRTGGPYEQYF.